This T cell receptor (beta chain) was identified during a study of cytomegalovirus exposure and HLA in healthy donors. V was clipped by 4 bases and J by 1 base, with 12 bases between them. This CDR3 has 15 amino acids. From germline, CDR1 is KGHSH and CDR2 LQKENI. PCR amplification relied on 60 Vbeta primers (plus 13 Jbeta primers). Sequenced by immunoSEQ multiplex PCR; TCRdb stores in-frame clones only, minus some. This sample carries tens of thousands of clones, 55% to 75% of them seen once, and the ten largest clones take roughly 9.7%. Turning to this clone: Its antigen is currently unknown.

Study results and caveats: In a later analysis, DRB1 alleles had the most associated TCRs; HLA-C alleles the fewest.

J is TRBJ2-3 and V is TRBV18; no reliable D call. The receptor was derived from a woman aged 30 to 39 in good health and CMV-seronegative. The source material was PBMCs. Here the CDR3 reads CASSQSVSGTDTQYF. In DNA, the CDR3 is TGTGCCAGCTCACAGAGCGTTTCGGGCACAGATACGCAGTATTTT. Based on the CDR3 plus reference TRBV18 and TRBJ2-3, the full variable domain is NAGVMQNPRHLVRRRGQEARLRCSPMKGHSHVYWYRQLPEEGLKFMVYLQKENIIDESGMPKERFSAEFPKEGPSILRIQQVVRGDSAAYFCASSQSVSGTDTQYFGPGTRLTVL.